Following are 9 T cell receptor beta chains from one sample sequenced in a study of blood T cell repertoires in COVID-19. Sequencing used immunoSEQ multiplex PCR; TCRdb keeps in-frame clones, though not all of them. Of over 200,000 clones listed, around 88% are singletons. The sequenced sample consisted of PBMCs or T cells enriched from blood (not recorded which). These receptors came from a woman aged 25 to 39 who had been exposed to COVID-19.

The genes are TRBV4-1 and TRBJ2-2; TRBD1 aligns across 7 bases. This CDR3 is 17 amino acids long. From germline, CDR1 is MGHRA and CDR2 YSYEKL. Trimming removed 0 bases from V and 0 bases from J; junction bases left unmatched: 4. CDR3 coding DNA: TGCGCCAGCAGCCAAGATCGAAGGGGGCCGAACACCGGGGAGCTGTTTTTT. It is translated as CASSQDRRGPNTGELFF.

V usage is TRBV10-3 and J usage is TRBJ1-1; a weak D match, TRBD1 (5 bases). V lost 0 bases and J 0 bases, leaving 11 bases between the germline ends. CDR1 is ENHRY, CDR2 SYGVKD, per germline. This CDR3 has 16 amino acids. CDR3 nucleotide sequence: TGTGCCATCAGTGAGTCGGGGCTACGGCTGAACACTGAAGCTTTCTTT. Encoded protein: CAISESGLRLNTEAFF.

The chain employs TRBV30 and TRBJ1-1, with D possibly TRBD1 on 5 matching bases. Germline CDR1 is GTSNPN and CDR2 is SVGIG (reference sequence). This CDR3 is 13 amino acids long. DNA for the CDR3: TGTGCACATACAGGCCATGGGAACACTGAAGCTTTCTTT. Amino acid sequence: CAHTGHGNTEAFF.

The V call is TRBV11-2, the J call TRBJ2-1; 9 bases line up with TRBD1. Germline loops: CDR1 SGHAT, CDR2 FQNNGV. The V segment lost 8 bases and the J segment 4 bases; nucleotides outside the gene matches: 9. The CDR3 extends over 15 amino acids. The CDR3 loop is CASRLGTGIYNEQFF. CDR3 nucleotide sequence: TGTGCCAGCCGCCTTGGGACAGGGATATACAATGAGCAGTTCTTC.

Remarks on this clone: Relative to the germline gene, one junction end is altered; a read error may explain this. The chain recombines TRBV2 with TRBJ2-5, with 12 positions matching TRBD2. This CDR3 is 13 amino acids long. Germline lookup yields CDR1 SNHLY and CDR2 FYNNEI. CDR3 DNA: TGTGCCAGCAGTCCTAGGACTAGCGGGGAGACACACTTC. This encodes CASSPRTSGETHF.

The CDR3 reads CASSERYNEQFF. CDR3 coding DNA: TGTGCCAGCTCAGAGCGATACAATGAGCAGTTCTTC. V is TRBV18 and J is TRBJ2-1; D call uncertain. V was shortened by 5 bases and J by 4 bases, with 6 bases between the two germline ends. In germline, CDR1 is KGHSH, CDR2 LQKENI. This CDR3 comprises 12 residues.

The DNA for the CDR3 is TGCGCCAGCAGCTCGAGGGGACAGGGATGGGGCCCTAACTATGGCTACACCTTC. Amino acids: CASSSRGQGWGPNYGYTF. The V and J genes are TRBV5-1 and TRBJ1-2; the match to TRBD1 covers 9 bases. CDR3 length equals 18 residues. The germline V gene encodes CDR1 SGHRS and CDR2 YFSETQ. V gave up 3 bases and J gave up 0 bases; unmatched junction bases: 12.

This chain joins TRBV9 and TRBJ1-2; 7 bases map to TRBD1. J lost 6 bases, V lost 4 bases, and 12 bases had no gene match. CDR1 is SGDLS and CDR2 is YYNGEE in the germline V gene. The CDR3 is 15 amino acids. CDR3 region: CASSPHFGTVDGYTF. In DNA form, the CDR3 reads TGTGCCAGCAGCCCACACTTTGGGACAGTCGATGGCTACACCTTC.

The rearrangement links TRBV21-1 to TRBJ1-5; the table calls TRBD1, which could not be checked here. TRBV21-1 is shown as a pseudogene. This CDR3 has 16 residues. CDR3 sequence: CASSATGGRSNQPQHF. The CDR3 nucleotides read TGTGCCAGCAGCGCGACAGGGGGCAGGAGCAATCAGCCCCAGCATTTT.